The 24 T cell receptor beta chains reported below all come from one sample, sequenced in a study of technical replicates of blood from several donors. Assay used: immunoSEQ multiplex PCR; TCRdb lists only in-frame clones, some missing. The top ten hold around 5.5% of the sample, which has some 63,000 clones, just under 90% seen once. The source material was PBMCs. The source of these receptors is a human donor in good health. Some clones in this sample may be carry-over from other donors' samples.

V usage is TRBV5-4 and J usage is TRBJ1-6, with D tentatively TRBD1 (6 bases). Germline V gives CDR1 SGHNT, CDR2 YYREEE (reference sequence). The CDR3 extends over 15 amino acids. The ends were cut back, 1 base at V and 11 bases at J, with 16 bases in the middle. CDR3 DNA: TGTGCCAGCAGCTTGTATGGGACAATCCCGACACCCCTCCACTTT. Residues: CASSLYGTIPTPLHF.

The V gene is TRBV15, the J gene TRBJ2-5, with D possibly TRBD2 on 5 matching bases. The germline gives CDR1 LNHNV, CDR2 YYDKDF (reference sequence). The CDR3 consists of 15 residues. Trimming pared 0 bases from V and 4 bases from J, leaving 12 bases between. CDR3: CATSRDWNGGETQYF. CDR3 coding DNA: TGTGCCACCAGCAGAGATTGGAACGGAGGAGAGACCCAGTACTTC.

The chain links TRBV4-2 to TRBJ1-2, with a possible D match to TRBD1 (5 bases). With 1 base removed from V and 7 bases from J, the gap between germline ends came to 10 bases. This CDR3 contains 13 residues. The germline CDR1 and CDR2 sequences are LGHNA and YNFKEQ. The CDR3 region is CASSQGGPVGYTF. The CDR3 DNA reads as TGTGCCAGCAGCCAAGGGGGCCCGGTTGGCTACACCTTC.

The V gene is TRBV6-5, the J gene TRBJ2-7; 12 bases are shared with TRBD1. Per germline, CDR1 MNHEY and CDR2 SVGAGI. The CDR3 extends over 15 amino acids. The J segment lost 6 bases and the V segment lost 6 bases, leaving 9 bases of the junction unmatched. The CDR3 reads CASSYRGTGGGEQYF. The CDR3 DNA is TGTGCCAGCAGCTACCGCGGGACAGGGGGCGGCGAGCAGTACTTC.

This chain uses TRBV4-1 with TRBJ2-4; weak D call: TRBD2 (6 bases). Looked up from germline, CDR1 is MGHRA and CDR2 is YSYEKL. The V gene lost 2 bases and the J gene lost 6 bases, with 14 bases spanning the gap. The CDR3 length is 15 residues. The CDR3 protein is CASSQPRDLVNIQYF. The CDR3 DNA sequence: TGCGCCAGCAGCCAACCCCGGGACTTGGTAAACATTCAGTACTTC.

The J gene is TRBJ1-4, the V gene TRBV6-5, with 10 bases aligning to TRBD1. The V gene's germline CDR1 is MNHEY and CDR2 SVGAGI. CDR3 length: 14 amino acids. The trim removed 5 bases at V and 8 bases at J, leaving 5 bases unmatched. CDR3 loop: CASSRGTGEEKLFF. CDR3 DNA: TGTGCCAGCAGTCGAGGGACAGGGGAAGAAAAACTGTTTTTT.

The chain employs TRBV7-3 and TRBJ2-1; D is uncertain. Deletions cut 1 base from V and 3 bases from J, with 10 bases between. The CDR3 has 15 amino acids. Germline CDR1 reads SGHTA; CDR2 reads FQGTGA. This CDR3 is CASSLRVAGYNEQFF. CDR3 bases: TGTGCCAGCAGCTTAAGGGTAGCTGGCTACAATGAGCAGTTCTTC. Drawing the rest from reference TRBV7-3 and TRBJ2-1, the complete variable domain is GAGVSQTPSNKVTEKGKYVELRCDPISGHTALYWYRQSLGQGPEFLIYFQGTGAADDSGLPNDRFFAVRPEGSVSTLKIQRTERGDSAVYLCASSLRVAGYNEQFFGPGTRLTVL.

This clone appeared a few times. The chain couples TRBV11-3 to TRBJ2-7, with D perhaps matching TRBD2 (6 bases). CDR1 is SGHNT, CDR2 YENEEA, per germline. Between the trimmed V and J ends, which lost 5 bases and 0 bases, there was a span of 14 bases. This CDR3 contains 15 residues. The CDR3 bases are TGTGCCAGCAGCCGGGACTCGTCGAGCTCCTACGAGCAGTACTTC. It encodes CASSRDSSSSYEQYF.

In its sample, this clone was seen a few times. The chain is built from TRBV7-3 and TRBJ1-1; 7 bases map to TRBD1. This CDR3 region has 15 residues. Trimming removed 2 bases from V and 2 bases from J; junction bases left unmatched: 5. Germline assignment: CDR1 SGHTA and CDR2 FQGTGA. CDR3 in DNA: TGTGCCAGCAGCTTAGGTCGGACAGGCAACACTGAAGCTTTCTTT. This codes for CASSLGRTGNTEAFF.

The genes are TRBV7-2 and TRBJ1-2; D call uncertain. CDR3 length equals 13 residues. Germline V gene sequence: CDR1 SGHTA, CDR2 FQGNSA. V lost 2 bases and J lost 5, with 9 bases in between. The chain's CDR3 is CASSLTSQYGYTF. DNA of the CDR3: TGTGCCAGCAGCTTAACATCACAGTATGGCTACACCTTC.

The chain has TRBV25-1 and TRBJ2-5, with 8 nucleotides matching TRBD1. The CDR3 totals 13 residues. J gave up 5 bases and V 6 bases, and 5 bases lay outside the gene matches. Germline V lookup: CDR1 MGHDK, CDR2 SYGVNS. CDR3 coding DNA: TGTGCCAGCAGGGGACAGGTGGGCGAGACCCAGTACTTC. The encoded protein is CASRGQVGETQYF. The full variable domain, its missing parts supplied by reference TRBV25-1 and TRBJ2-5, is EADIYQTPRYLVIGTGKKITLECSQTMGHDKMYWYQQDPGMELHLIHYSYGVNSTEKGDLSSESTVSRIRTEHFPLTLESARPSHTSQYLCASRGQVGETQYFGPGTRLLVL.

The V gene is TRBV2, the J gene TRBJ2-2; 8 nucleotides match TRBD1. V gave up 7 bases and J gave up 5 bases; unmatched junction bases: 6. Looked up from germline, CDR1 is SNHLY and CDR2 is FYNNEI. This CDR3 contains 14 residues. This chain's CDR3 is CASTGQGRTGELFF. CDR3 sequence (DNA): TGTGCCAGCACCGGACAGGGAAGGACCGGGGAGCTGTTTTTT.

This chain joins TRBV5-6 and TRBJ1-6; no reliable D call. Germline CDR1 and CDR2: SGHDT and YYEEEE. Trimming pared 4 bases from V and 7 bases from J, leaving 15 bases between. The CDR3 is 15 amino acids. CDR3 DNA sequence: TGTGCCAGCAGCCTGGATGGCAGGTGGAATTCACCCCTCCACTTT. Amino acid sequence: CASSLDGRWNSPLHF.

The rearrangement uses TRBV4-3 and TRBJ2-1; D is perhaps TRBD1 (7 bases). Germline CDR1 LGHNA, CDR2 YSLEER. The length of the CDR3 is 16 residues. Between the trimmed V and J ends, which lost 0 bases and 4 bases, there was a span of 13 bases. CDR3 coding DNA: TGCGCCAGCAGCCAAGAGGCAGGGGGGCGTTACAATGAGCAGTTCTTC. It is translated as CASSQEAGGRYNEQFF.

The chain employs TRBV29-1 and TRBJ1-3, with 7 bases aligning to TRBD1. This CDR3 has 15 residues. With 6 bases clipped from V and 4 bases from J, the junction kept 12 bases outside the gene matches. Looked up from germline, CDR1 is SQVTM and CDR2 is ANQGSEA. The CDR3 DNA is TGCAGCGTGGATGACAGCAGGGGGTCGGGAAACACCATATATTTT. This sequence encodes CSVDDSRGSGNTIYF.

The CDR3 is CASSDDPSGRSSYNEQFF. The CDR3 DNA reads as TGCGCCAGCAGCGATGATCCTAGCGGGAGGAGCTCCTACAATGAGCAGTTCTTC. The gene calls are TRBV4-1 and TRBJ2-1; 11 positions agree with TRBD2. The germline CDR1 and CDR2 sequences are MGHRA and YSYEKL. The CDR3 length is 18 residues. The trim removed 5 bases at V and 0 bases at J, leaving 9 bases unmatched.

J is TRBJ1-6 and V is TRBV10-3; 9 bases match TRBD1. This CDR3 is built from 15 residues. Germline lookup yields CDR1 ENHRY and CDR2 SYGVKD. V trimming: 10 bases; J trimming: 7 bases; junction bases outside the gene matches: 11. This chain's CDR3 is CATHSQGAENSPLHF. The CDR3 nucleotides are TGTGCCACCCATTCACAGGGGGCGGAAAATTCACCCCTCCACTTT.

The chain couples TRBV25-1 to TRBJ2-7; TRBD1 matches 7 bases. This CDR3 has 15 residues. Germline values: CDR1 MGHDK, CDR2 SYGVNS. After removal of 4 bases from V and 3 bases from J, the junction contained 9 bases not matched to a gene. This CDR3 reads CASSVKKGGFYEQYF. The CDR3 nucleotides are TGTGCCAGCAGTGTAAAAAAAGGGGGCTTCTACGAGCAGTACTTC.

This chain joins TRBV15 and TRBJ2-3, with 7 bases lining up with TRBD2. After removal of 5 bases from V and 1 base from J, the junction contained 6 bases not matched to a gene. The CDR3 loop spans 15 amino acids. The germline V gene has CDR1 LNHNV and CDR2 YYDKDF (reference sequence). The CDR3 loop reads CATSPLAGGTDTQYF. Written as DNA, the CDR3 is TGTGCCACCAGCCCTTTGGCGGGAGGCACAGATACGCAGTATTTT.

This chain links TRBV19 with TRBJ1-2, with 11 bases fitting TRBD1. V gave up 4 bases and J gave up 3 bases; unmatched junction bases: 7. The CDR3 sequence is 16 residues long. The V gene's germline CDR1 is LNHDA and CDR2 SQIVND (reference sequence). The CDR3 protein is CASSTGGQGAHYGYTF. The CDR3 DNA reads TGTGCCAGTAGTACGGGCGGACAGGGGGCGCACTATGGCTACACCTTC.

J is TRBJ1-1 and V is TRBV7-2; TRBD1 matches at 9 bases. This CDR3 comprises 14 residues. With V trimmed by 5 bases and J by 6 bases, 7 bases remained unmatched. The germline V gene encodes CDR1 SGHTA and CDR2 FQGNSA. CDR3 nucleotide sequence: TGTGCCAGCAGCCCTGGGACAGGGAGGCCTGAAGCTTTCTTT. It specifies CASSPGTGRPEAFF. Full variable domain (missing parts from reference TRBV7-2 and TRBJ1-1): GAGVSQSPSNKVTEKGKDVELRCDPISGHTALYWYRQSLGQGLEFLIYFQGNSAPDKSGLPSDRFSAERTGGSVSTLTIQRTQQEDSAVYLCASSPGTGRPEAFFGQGTRLTVV.

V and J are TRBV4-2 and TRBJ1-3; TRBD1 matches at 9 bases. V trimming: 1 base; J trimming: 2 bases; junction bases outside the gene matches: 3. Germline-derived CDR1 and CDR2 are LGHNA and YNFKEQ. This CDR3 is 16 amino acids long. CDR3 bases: TGTGCCAGCAGCCAAGGACAGGGGGTCCCTGGAAACACCATATATTTT. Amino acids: CASSQGQGVPGNTIYF.

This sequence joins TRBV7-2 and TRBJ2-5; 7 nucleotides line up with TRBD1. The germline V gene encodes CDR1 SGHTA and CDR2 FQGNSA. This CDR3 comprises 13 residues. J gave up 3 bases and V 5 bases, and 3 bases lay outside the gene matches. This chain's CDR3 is CASSPGTEETQYF. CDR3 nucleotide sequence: TGTGCCAGCAGCCCCGGGACAGAAGAGACCCAGTACTTC.

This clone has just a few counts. This chain's CDR3 is CASSLTISARGETQYF. CDR3 in DNA: TGTGCCAGCAGCTTAACGATCTCTGCCAGAGGGGAGACCCAGTACTTC. The chain uses TRBV7-2 and TRBJ2-5; TRBD2 might be the D (5 bases). Germline V gives CDR1 SGHTA, CDR2 FQGNSA. Trimming shortened V by 2 bases and J by 5 bases, and 18 bases separated the two germline ends. The CDR3 loop spans 16 amino acids.